The 10 T cell receptor beta chains reported below all come from one sample, sequenced in a study of T cells in Graves' hyperthyroidism and ophthalmopathy. It was RNA transcripts that yielded the amplified TCR beta CDR3 regions. RT-PCR in the first round (using the HTBI primer set) targeted the TCR CDR3. TCRdb re-derived calls from the multiplex PCR reads in MiXCR, one entry per CDR3 protein. This sample carries some 560,000 distinct CDR3 sequences, 14% of them seen once, and the ten largest clones take about 15%. The sample taken for sequencing was blood. Receptors originate from a woman aged 40-49 years with Graves' hyperthyroidism.

In this sample, this clonotype turned up many times. The genes are TRBV6-5 and TRBJ1-2; D call uncertain. The V end lost 0 bases, the J end lost 2 bases, and 10 bases lay between the germline ends. This CDR3 has 15 amino acids. Germline-derived CDR1 and CDR2 are MNHEY and SVGAGI. CDR3 in amino acids: CASSYSKTENYGYTF. CDR3 nucleotides: TGTGCCAGCAGTTACTCAAAGACCGAGAACTATGGCTACACCTTC.

The rearrangement uses TRBV5-4 and TRBJ2-5, with a possible D match to TRBD2 (6 bases). Trimming took off 4 bases at V and 0 bases at J, with 10 bases between the two ends. Germline CDR1 SGHNT, CDR2 YYREEE (reference sequence). This CDR3 has 14 residues. Here the CDR3 reads CASSPGTYQETQYF. The CDR3 nucleotides are TGTGCCAGCAGCCCCGGGACTTACCAAGAGACCCAGTACTTC.

Only a few counts were recorded for this clonotype. The J gene is TRBJ1-4, the V gene TRBV11-2; D remains unclear. Germline lookup yields CDR1 SGHAT and CDR2 FQNNGV. Trimming took off 0 bases at V and 12 bases at J, with 8 bases between the two ends. There are 12 residues in the CDR3. The chain's CDR3 is CASSLEREELFF. CDR3 nucleotide sequence: TGTGCCAGCAGCTTAGAAAGGGAGGAACTGTTTTTT. Together with reference TRBV11-2 and TRBJ1-4, the CDR3 gives the full variable domain: EAGVAQSPRYKIIEKRQSVAFWCNPISGHATLYWYQQILGQGPKLLIQFQNNGVVDDSQLPKDRFSAERLKGVDSTLKIQPAKLEDSAVYLCASSLEREELFFGSGTQLSVL.

Many counts were recorded for this clonotype. The chain employs TRBV4-1 and TRBJ2-7, with a possible D match to TRBD1 (6 bases). The CDR3 consists of 13 residues. Germline CDR1 MGHRA, CDR2 YSYEKL. V lost 0 bases and J 7 bases, leaving 10 bases between the germline ends. The CDR3 DNA is TGCGCCAGCAGCCAAGACAGGGGCTGGGAGCAGTACTTC. Translating it yields CASSQDRGWEQYF.

This clonotype occurred many times. This chain joins TRBV11-2 and TRBJ1-1; D unclear. V was cut by 4 bases and J by 3 bases, with 12 bases left in between. The germline CDR1 and CDR2 sequences are SGHAT and FQNNGV. The CDR3 extends over 14 amino acids. This CDR3 is CASSSGFGDTEAFF. CDR3 DNA sequence: TGTGCCAGCAGCTCGGGATTTGGAGACACTGAAGCTTTCTTT.

This clonotype was seen at least ten times. This chain uses TRBV28 with TRBJ2-1; TRBD2 matches at 10 bases. The CDR3 length is 17 residues. In germline, CDR1 is MDHEN, CDR2 SYDVKM. Germline trimming cut 2 bases from V and 9 bases from J; bases unmatched to any gene: 13. CDR3 in DNA: TGTGCCAGCAGTTTACCTGCTAGCGGGAGTGAGGTTTTTGAGCAGTTCTTC. Amino acids: CASSLPASGSEVFEQFF.

This clonotype has a handful of counts. This chain joins TRBV4-1 and TRBJ2-3, with 9 positions matching TRBD2. V trimming: 2 bases; J trimming: 1 base; junction bases outside the gene matches: 7. The CDR3 consists of 17 residues. Germline CDR1 and CDR2: MGHRA and YSYEKL. The CDR3 DNA sequence: TGCGCCAGCAGCCAAAGCCTAGCGGGATCGGGCACAGATACGCAGTATTTT. This sequence encodes CASSQSLAGSGTDTQYF.

There are many counts of this clonotype. The rearrangement joins TRBV29-1 to TRBJ1-2; D call uncertain. Germline V gene lookup returns CDR1 SQVTM and CDR2 ANQGSEA. V lost 6 bases and J lost 2, with 13 bases in between. CDR3 length: 13 residues. The CDR3 nucleotides are TGCAGCGTCGTACCGACGGGAAACTATGGCTACACCTTC. Protein sequence: CSVVPTGNYGYTF.

This chain connects TRBV19 to TRBJ2-7; D is perhaps TRBD2 (5 bases). In germline, CDR1 is LNHDA, CDR2 SQIVND (reference sequence). The CDR3 runs 15 residues. V lost 3 bases and J 0 bases, leaving 12 bases between the germline ends. DNA for the CDR3: TGTGCCAGTAGTATTCAAGCGGCAAGCTCCTACGAGCAGTACTTC. As protein: CASSIQAASSYEQYF.

On this clonotype itself: A junction end diverges from the germline sequence, so it may reflect a read error. This rearrangement joins TRBV27 to TRBJ2-1; D possibly corresponds to TRBD2 (5 bases). This CDR3 comprises 10 residues. Germline loops: CDR1 MNHEY, CDR2 SMNVEV (reference sequence). In DNA form, the CDR3 reads TGTGCCAGCGGAGGCAATGAGCAGCTCTTC. This sequence encodes CASGGNEQLF.